The 16 T cell receptor beta chains in this list originate from one sample, sequenced in a study of blood T cell repertoires in COVID-19. TCRdb's table, derived via immunoSEQ multiplex PCR, lists solely in-frame clones and lacks some. The table has over 50,000 clones, around 90% seen once. Sequenced material: peripheral blood. These receptors all stem from a human donor in a cohort sampled during active COVID-19.

This chain links TRBV6-5 with TRBJ1-5, with a possible D match to TRBD1 (5 bases). Trimming stripped 4 bases from V and 4 bases from J, with 8 bases between. The V gene's germline CDR1 is MNHEY and CDR2 SVGAGI. This CDR3 comprises 13 residues. As DNA, the CDR3 is TGTGCCAGCAGTTGGGGCATTAATCAGCCCCAGCATTTT. Residues: CASSWGINQPQHF.

The chain carries TRBV5-5 and TRBJ1-1; the match to TRBD1 covers 8 bases. The germline gives CDR1 SGHKS, CDR2 YYEKEE (reference sequence). With 2 bases clipped from V and 6 bases from J, the junction kept 6 bases outside the gene matches. This CDR3 region has 14 residues. CDR3 coding DNA: TGTGCCAGCAGCTTCCGGACAGGGAATGCTGAAGCTTTCTTT. Translated: CASSFRTGNAEAFF.

The gene calls are TRBV19 and TRBJ2-3; D unresolved. The V end lost 4 bases, the J end lost 2 bases, and 13 bases lay between the germline ends. The CDR3 extends over 15 amino acids. Germline V gene data show CDR1 as LNHDA and CDR2 as SQIVND (reference sequence). Here the CDR3 DNA reads TGTGCCAGTAGTACCTATGGCAGGTCCACAGATACGCAGTATTTT. It yields the protein CASSTYGRSTDTQYF.

The chain carries TRBV2 and TRBJ1-4, with D perhaps matching TRBD1 (5 bases). CDR3 length equals 15 residues. Germline V gene lookup returns CDR1 SNHLY and CDR2 FYNNEI. V lost 1 base and J lost 3, with 9 bases in between. CDR3 region: CASSEERTPNEKLFF. The CDR3 DNA follows: TGTGCCAGCAGTGAAGAGAGGACACCTAATGAAAAACTGTTTTTT.

The chain is built from TRBV7-2 and TRBJ1-4; maybe TRBD1 (6 bases). This CDR3 region has 14 residues. Trimming stripped 1 base from V and 11 bases from J, with 14 bases between. Per germline, CDR1 SGHTA and CDR2 FQGNSA. The CDR3: CASSLDRVMGKLFF. The CDR3 DNA follows: TGTGCCAGCAGCTTAGACAGGGTGATGGGGAAACTGTTTTTT.

This chain uses TRBV18 with TRBJ1-5; 9 nucleotides agree with TRBD1. The CDR3 is 14 residues long. Germline CDR1 and CDR2: KGHSH and LQKENI. V dropped 6 bases and J dropped 4; count of bases not matched to a gene: 4. CDR3 in amino acids: CASSLDRGNQPQHF. DNA of the CDR3: TGTGCCAGCTCGTTAGACAGGGGGAATCAGCCCCAGCATTTT.

The chain joins TRBV7-2 to TRBJ2-7; D might be TRBD1 (6 bases). Trimming took 11 bases from V and 0 from J, leaving 17 bases between them. The CDR3 is 14 residues long. Germline V lookup: CDR1 SGHTA, CDR2 FQGNSA. The CDR3 DNA follows: TGTGCCTCAAAGAGGGGGTTGAGCTCCTACGAGCAGTACTTC. Its translation: CASKRGLSSYEQYF.

The chain couples TRBV6-5 to TRBJ1-1; perhaps TRBD1 as D (6 bases). The CDR3 covers 15 residues. V lost 6 bases and J lost 1, with 15 bases in between. CDR1 is MNHEY and CDR2 is SVGAGI in the germline V gene. CDR3 sequence: CASRGSTGTNTEAFF. CDR3 DNA: TGTGCCAGCAGGGGCAGTACAGGGACGAACACTGAAGCTTTCTTT.

This chain connects TRBV12-5 to TRBJ2-3; TRBD2 matches 10 bases. V shed 5 bases and J 2 bases; nucleotides not matched to a gene: 10. This CDR3 is built from 17 residues. In germline, CDR1 is LGHNT, CDR2 FRNRAP. The CDR3 bases are TGTGCTAGTGGTACCCCTAGCGGGGGAGGGGCCACAGATACGCAGTATTTT. Protein: CASGTPSGGGATDTQYF.

The chain combines TRBV11-2 with TRBJ2-7, with 8 bases identical to TRBD1. V shed 3 bases, J shed 4 bases, and the junction held 5 bases outside the gene matches. The germline gives CDR1 SGHAT, CDR2 FQNNGV. The CDR3 covers 14 residues. CDR3 DNA: TGTGCCAGCAGCTTGTCCGGGACAGGATACGAGCAGTACTTC. It encodes CASSLSGTGYEQYF.

The CDR3 nucleotides are TGTGCCAGCAGCTTAGGCGGCATCCCCTCCTACGAGCAGTACTTC. It codes for CASSLGGIPSYEQYF. This sequence joins TRBV11-2 and TRBJ2-7; D gene unclear. CDR3 size: 15 residues. Trimming stripped 1 base from V and 0 bases from J, with 10 bases between. Germline CDR1 SGHAT, CDR2 FQNNGV.

This chain joins TRBV7-2 and TRBJ2-5, with D unclear. The CDR3 has 13 amino acids. The V end was cut by 7 bases, the J end by 0 bases, with 9 bases between. Germline loops: CDR1 SGHTA, CDR2 FQGNSA. The CDR3 region has the DNA TGTGCCAGCAACCGAGAGTACCAAGAGACCCAGTACTTC. Amino acids: CASNREYQETQYF. Together with reference TRBV7-2 and TRBJ2-5, the CDR3 gives the full variable domain: GAGVSQSPSNKVTEKGKDVELRCDPISGHTALYWYRQSLGQGLEFLIYFQGNSAPDKSGLPSDRFSAERTGGSVSTLTIQRTQQEDSAVYLCASNREYQETQYFGPGTRLLVL.

The chain combines TRBV4-1 with TRBJ2-7, with a possible D match to TRBD1 (5 bases). The CDR3 is made up of 14 amino acids. The V end was cut by 4 bases, the J end by 6 bases, with 16 bases between. CDR1 MGHRA and CDR2 YSYEKL come from the germline V gene. DNA for the CDR3: TGCGCCAGCAGCCGAACACAGGACCCTTCCGAGCAGTACTTC. Residues: CASSRTQDPSEQYF.

The chain joins TRBV3-1 (or the pseudogene TRBV3-2) to TRBJ2-1; 7 bases align to TRBD2. This CDR3 is built from 16 residues. Germline trimming cut 3 bases from V and 0 bases from J; bases unmatched to any gene: 5. The V gene's germline CDR1 is LGHDT and CDR2 YNNKEL (reference sequence). CDR3 amino acids: CASSHTLAVSYNEQFF. Here the CDR3 DNA reads TGTGCCAGCAGCCATACCCTAGCGGTCTCCTACAATGAGCAGTTCTTC.

The chain has TRBV11-2 and TRBJ1-2, with 7 bases lining up with TRBD1. The CDR3 extends over 14 amino acids. Germline CDR1 SGHAT, CDR2 FQNNGV. J was trimmed by 4 bases and V by 1 base; bases with no gene match: 3. In DNA, the CDR3 is TGTGCCAGCAGCTTAGGACAGGGAAGCTATGGCTACACCTTC. It codes for CASSLGQGSYGYTF.

The V and J genes are TRBV7-2 and TRBJ2-1, with 7 bases matching TRBD2. CDR3 length: 15 residues. The V gene end was trimmed by 1 base and the J gene end by 4 bases; junction bases not matched to a gene: 4. Per the germline V gene, CDR1 is SGHTA and CDR2 is FQGNSA. The CDR3 spells CASSLVRGVYNEQFF. CDR3 sequence (DNA): TGTGCCAGCAGCTTAGTCCGGGGGGTATACAATGAGCAGTTCTTC.